This T cell receptor beta chain is from a study of identical twins. In TCRdb, the 5' RACE reads were re-called with MiXCR into one record per CDR3 protein. The sample has 690,000 or so distinct CDR3 sequences, under 9% seen once; the top ten hold 0.98%. Notes on the study in general: Researchers caution that invariant MAIT and iNKT cells could partly confound zero-insertion analyses. For out-of-frame beta sequences, excess twin sharing was weaker.

V was pared by 7 bases and J by 3 bases, with 19 bases between. Germline V CDR1 and CDR2: MNHNS, SASEGT. The CDR3 contains 15 residues. This clonotype has just a few counts. As yet, its antigen is unknown. The sample also formed part of further work on yellow fever vaccine responses in identical twins.

This clonotype was sampled from a woman aged 18-29 years in good health. Sample: PBMCs. The chain joins TRBV6-1 to TRBJ2-7; D is ambiguous. CDR3 loop: CASNEGGRRNYEQYF. CDR3 DNA: TGTGCCAGCAACGAAGGTGGCCGTCGAAACTACGAGCAGTACTTC.